These 23 T cell receptor beta chains were sequenced from one sample in a study of T cell responses to AZD1222 COVID-19 vaccine. TCRdb keeps only in-frame clones here, not all; method: immunoSEQ multiplex PCR. The sample consists of just under 35,000 clones, around 90% of them appearing once. The sample consisted of peripheral blood, taken on day 0 of AZD1222 vaccination. The receptors come from an adult in good health.

The chain uses TRBV2 and TRBJ2-1, with TRBD1 matching 9 bases. The CDR3 is made up of 15 amino acids. V was pared by 5 bases and J by 4 bases, with 6 bases of the junction left unmatched. Germline values: CDR1 SNHLY, CDR2 FYNNEI. The CDR3 DNA follows: TGTGCCAGCAGTAACCGGGACAGGGCATACAATGAGCAGTTCTTC. Protein product: CASSNRDRAYNEQFF.

The chain carries TRBV7-2 and TRBJ1-1; 9 bases align to TRBD1. The CDR3 is 14 residues long. Germline V lookup: CDR1 SGHTA, CDR2 FQGNSA. V lost 1 base to trimming and J lost 7 bases; unmatched junction nucleotides: 4. The CDR3, as DNA: TGTGCCAGCAGCTTAGACAGGGGGCAGAGTGAAGCTTTCTTT. Translation: CASSLDRGQSEAFF.

This clone was picked up one time. J is TRBJ2-5 and V is TRBV18; 7 positions agree with TRBD1. Germline-derived CDR1 and CDR2 are KGHSH and LQKENI. This CDR3 spans 13 amino acids. Trimming cost V 10 bases and J 1 base; bases outside gene matches: 6. As DNA, the CDR3 is TGTGCCAACATGACAGGGTCCCAAGAGACCCAGTACTTC. Translation gives CANMTGSQETQYF.

The rearrangement uses TRBV6-1 and TRBJ2-6, with D hard to call. Per germline, CDR1 MNHNS and CDR2 SASEGT. The CDR3 has 14 amino acids. V was pared by 1 base and J by 0 bases, with 1 base between. For the CDR3, the DNA is TGTGCCAGCAGTGAAGGCTCTGGGGCCAACGTCCTGACTTTC. The encoded protein is CASSEGSGANVLTF.

Only one count was recorded for this clone. The chain has TRBV4-1 and TRBJ2-1; D is unresolved. V dropped 8 bases and J dropped 6 bases, with 17 bases sitting between them. This CDR3 has 14 residues. From germline, CDR1 is MGHRA and CDR2 YSYEKL. The CDR3: CASGHVGSTNEQFF. DNA of the CDR3: TGCGCCAGCGGTCATGTCGGGTCGACCAATGAGCAGTTCTTC.

V gene TRBV3-1 (or the pseudogene TRBV3-2) combines with J gene TRBJ2-7; D not certain. Germline V CDR1 and CDR2: LGHDT, YNNKEL (reference sequence). V lost 4 bases to trimming and J lost 5 bases, with 6 bases between them. This CDR3 is 11 amino acids long. In DNA form, the CDR3 reads TGTGCCAGCAGCCTCCTCCACGAGCAGTACTTC. It yields the protein CASSLLHEQYF.

The rearrangement links TRBV24-1 to TRBJ2-3; D is possibly TRBD2 (6 bases). Germline-derived CDR1 and CDR2 are KGHDR and SFDVKD. CDR3 length: 15 amino acids. Trimming removed 3 bases at V and 1 base at J, with 10 bases between. The CDR3 nucleotides read TGTGCCACCAGTGATCCCGGGACTGGCACAGATACGCAGTATTTT. Translated, it gives CATSDPGTGTDTQYF.

The V call is TRBV18, the J call TRBJ2-3; perhaps TRBD2 as D (6 bases). Germline CDR1 and CDR2: KGHSH and LQKENI. The V gene lost 5 bases and the J gene lost 4 bases, with 22 bases spanning the gap. CDR3 size: 17 residues. The CDR3: CASSSPGTLIGADTQYF. In nucleotides, the CDR3 is TGTGCCAGCTCATCCCCCGGGACTTTAATTGGGGCAGATACGCAGTATTTT.

The chain employs TRBV5-4 and TRBJ1-4; 8 positions match TRBD1. The CDR3 extends over 14 amino acids. Losses at the gene ends were 0 bases for V and 8 bases for J; bases not matched to a gene: 3. Germline CDR1 is SGHNT and CDR2 is YYREEE (reference sequence). The CDR3 loop is CASSLDRGMEKLFF. DNA for the CDR3: TGTGCCAGCAGCTTGGACAGGGGGATGGAAAAACTGTTTTTT. The whole variable domain, remainder taken from reference TRBV5-4 and TRBJ1-4, is ETGVTQSPTHLIKTRGQQVTLRCSSQSGHNTVSWYQQALGQGPQFIFQYYREEENGRGNFPPRFSGLQFPNYSSELNVNALELDDSALYLCASSLDRGMEKLFFGSGTQLSVL.

This clone was detected a few times. This rearrangement joins TRBV7-3 to TRBJ1-1; a possible D gene is TRBD1 (6 bases). Trimming took 4 bases from V and 1 from J, leaving 19 bases between them. This CDR3 is 17 amino acids long. Looked up from germline, CDR1 is SGHTA and CDR2 is FQGTGA. The CDR3 spells CASSSLFLRGQNTEAFF. The CDR3 DNA is TGTGCCAGCAGCTCACTTTTCTTGAGGGGACAGAACACTGAAGCTTTCTTT. Looking up the rest from reference TRBV7-3 and TRBJ1-1 gives the full variable domain: GAGVSQTPSNKVTEKGKYVELRCDPISGHTALYWYRQSLGQGPEFLIYFQGTGAADDSGLPNDRFFAVRPEGSVSTLKIQRTERGDSAVYLCASSSLFLRGQNTEAFFGQGTRLTVV.

The J gene is TRBJ2-3, the V gene TRBV5-1; D is perhaps TRBD1 or TRBD2 (5 bases each). V was pared by 0 bases and J by 2 bases, with 10 bases between. This CDR3 spans 15 amino acids. CDR1 is SGHRS and CDR2 is YFSETQ in the germline V gene. CDR3 sequence reads: CASSLDRRFTDTQYF. In DNA form, the CDR3 reads TGCGCCAGCAGCTTGGACAGGAGGTTCACAGATACGCAGTATTTT.

The genes are TRBV6-5 and TRBJ2-1; tentatively, D is TRBD2 (5 bases). The CDR3 loop spans 15 amino acids. Trimming shortened V by 6 bases and J by 4 bases, and 16 bases separated the two germline ends. From germline, CDR1 is MNHEY and CDR2 SVGAGI. The CDR3 DNA reads as TGTGCCAGCAGACCTGGAGGCCCCTCATACAATGAGCAGTTCTTC. Its translation is CASRPGGPSYNEQFF.

The J gene is TRBJ2-3, the V gene TRBV18; tentatively, D is TRBD2 (5 bases). The germline gives CDR1 KGHSH, CDR2 LQKENI. V lost 6 bases, J lost 0 bases, and 13 bases lay in between. This CDR3 region has 15 residues. DNA of the CDR3: TGTGCCAGCTCCTCCCCGCGGGCTAGCACAGATACGCAGTATTTT. It yields the protein CASSSPRASTDTQYF.

The chain uses TRBV6-5 and TRBJ2-7; TRBD1 aligns across 11 bases. In germline, CDR1 is MNHEY, CDR2 SVGAGI. V trimming: 8 bases; J trimming: 2 bases; junction bases outside the gene matches: 8. The CDR3 is 15 residues long. The CDR3 region is CASGPGTGGPYEQYF. The DNA for the CDR3 is TGTGCCAGCGGTCCCGGGACAGGGGGACCCTACGAGCAGTACTTC.

J is TRBJ2-3 and V is TRBV24-1; 14 nucleotides align to TRBD2. The CDR3 loop spans 16 amino acids. Germline V gives CDR1 KGHDR, CDR2 SFDVKD. J gave up 4 bases and V 4 bases, and 3 bases lay outside the gene matches. The CDR3 nucleotides read TGTGCCACCAGTGACGCGACTAGCGGGAGGGCAGATACGCAGTATTTT. It is translated as CATSDATSGRADTQYF.

This clone was seen a single time. The chain couples TRBV11-2 to TRBJ1-5; D ambiguous. Trimming left V 1 base short and J 5 bases short, with 12 bases between. The CDR3 is made up of 15 amino acids. Germline V gene data show CDR1 as SGHAT and CDR2 as FQNNGV. The chain's CDR3 is CASSLGSGRHQPQHF. The DNA of the CDR3 is TGTGCCAGCAGCTTAGGATCCGGGCGTCATCAGCCCCAGCATTTT.

The chain has TRBV27 and TRBJ1-1, with D unclear. Germline V CDR1 and CDR2: MNHEY, SMNVEV (reference sequence). The CDR3 covers 14 residues. V lost 5 bases, J lost 2 bases, and 12 bases lay in between. The DNA of the CDR3 is TGTGCCAGCAGTCCTGCTTGGGGAAACACTGAAGCTTTCTTT. Translating gives CASSPAWGNTEAFF.

This chain connects TRBV4-2 to TRBJ1-3; D is perhaps TRBD1 (5 bases). This CDR3 has 15 residues. Germline V gives CDR1 LGHNA, CDR2 YNFKEQ. V was cut by 1 base and J by 8 bases, with 15 bases left in between. CDR3 sequence (DNA): TGTGCCAGCAGCCAAGCCCGGGACTTTACGGACACCATATATTTT. Translated: CASSQARDFTDTIYF.

The CDR3, as DNA: TGCGCCAGCAGCTTGATGGGAGGCAATCAGCCCCAGCATTTT. This gives the protein CASSLMGGNQPQHF. J is TRBJ1-5 and V is TRBV5-1, with no clear D. Trimming left V 1 base short and J 2 bases short, with 7 bases between. The CDR3 is 14 residues long. Germline CDR1 SGHRS, CDR2 YFSETQ.

This clone was detected only once. The chain recombines TRBV7-8 with TRBJ2-2; TRBD1 agrees at 7 bases. Germline CDR1 is SGHVS and CDR2 is FQNEAQ. V lost 1 base to trimming and J lost 0 bases; unmatched junction nucleotides: 2. CDR3 length: 16 amino acids. The CDR3 DNA reads as TGTGCCAGCAGCTTAGTGGGACAGACGAACACCGGGGAGCTGTTTTTT. Residues: CASSLVGQTNTGELFF.

The chain uses TRBV10-1 and TRBJ2-7; D is perhaps TRBD1 or TRBD2 (5 bases each). This CDR3 comprises 14 residues. Deletions cut 2 bases from V and 1 base from J, with 9 bases between. The germline V gene encodes CDR1 WNHNN and CDR2 SYGVQD (reference sequence). The CDR3 region has the DNA TGCGCCAGCAGTGAGGGGGGACGGTCCTACGAGCAGTACTTC. This translates into CASSEGGRSYEQYF.

This chain joins TRBV19 and TRBJ2-7, with 12 bases that match TRBD2. The CDR3 consists of 15 residues. The germline V gene has CDR1 LNHDA and CDR2 SQIVND (reference sequence). V dropped 3 bases and J dropped 6; count of bases not matched to a gene: 6. For the CDR3, the DNA is TGTGCCAGTAGTATGGAGACTAGCGGGAGAGGCGAGCAGTACTTC. This gives the protein CASSMETSGRGEQYF.

CDR3 DNA: TGTGCCAGCAGCCAAGCGAAGGAGAAACTGTTTTTT. As protein: CASSQAKEKLFF. V and J are TRBV3-1 (or the pseudogene TRBV3-2) and TRBJ1-4; D call uncertain. CDR1 and CDR2 (germline): LGHDT, YNNKEL (reference sequence). This CDR3 region has 12 residues. V lost 1 base, J lost 11 bases, and 8 bases lay in between.